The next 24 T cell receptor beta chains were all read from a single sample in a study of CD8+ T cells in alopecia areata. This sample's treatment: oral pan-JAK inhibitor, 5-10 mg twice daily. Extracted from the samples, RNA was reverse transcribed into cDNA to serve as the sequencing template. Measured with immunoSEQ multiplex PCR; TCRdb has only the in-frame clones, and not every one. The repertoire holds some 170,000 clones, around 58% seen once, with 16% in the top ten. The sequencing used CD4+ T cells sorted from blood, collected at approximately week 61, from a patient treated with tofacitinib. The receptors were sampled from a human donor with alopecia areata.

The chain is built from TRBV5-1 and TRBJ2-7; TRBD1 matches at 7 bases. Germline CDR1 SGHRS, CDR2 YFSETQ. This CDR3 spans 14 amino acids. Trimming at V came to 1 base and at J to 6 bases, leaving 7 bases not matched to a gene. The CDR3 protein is CASSLSGQAGEQYF. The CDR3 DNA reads TGCGCCAGCAGCTTGTCTGGACAGGCCGGCGAGCAGTACTTC. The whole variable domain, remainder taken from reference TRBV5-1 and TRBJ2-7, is KAGVTQTPRYLIKTRGQQVTLSCSPISGHRSVSWYQQTPGQGLQFLFEYFSETQRNKGNFPGRFSGRQFSNSRSEMNVSTLELGDSALYLCASSLSGQAGEQYFGPGTRLTVT.

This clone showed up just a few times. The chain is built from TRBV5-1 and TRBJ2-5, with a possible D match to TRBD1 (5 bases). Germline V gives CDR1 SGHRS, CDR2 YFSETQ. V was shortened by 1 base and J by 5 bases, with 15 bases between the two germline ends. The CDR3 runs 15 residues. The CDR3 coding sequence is TGCGCCAGCAGCTTGTCGGCAGGGATAACGGAGACCCAGTACTTC. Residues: CASSLSAGITETQYF. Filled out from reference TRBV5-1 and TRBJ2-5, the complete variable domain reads KAGVTQTPRYLIKTRGQQVTLSCSPISGHRSVSWYQQTPGQGLQFLFEYFSETQRNKGNFPGRFSGRQFSNSRSEMNVSTLELGDSALYLCASSLSAGITETQYFGPGTRLLVL.

CDR3: CAQSQGTDTQYF. The DNA of the CDR3 is TGTGCCCAGTCCCAGGGCACAGATACGCAGTATTTT. This chain uses TRBV30 with TRBJ2-3, with no clear D. The germline gives CDR1 GTSNPN, CDR2 SVGIG (reference sequence). CDR3 length: 12 amino acids. V dropped 8 bases and J dropped 1 base, with 10 bases sitting between them. Variable domain in full (rest from reference TRBV30 and TRBJ2-3): SQTIHQWPATLVQPVGSPLSLECTVEGTSNPNLYWYRQAAGRGLQLLFYSVGIGQISSEVPQNLSASRPQDRQFILSSKKLLLSDSGFYLCAQSQGTDTQYFGPGTRLTVL.

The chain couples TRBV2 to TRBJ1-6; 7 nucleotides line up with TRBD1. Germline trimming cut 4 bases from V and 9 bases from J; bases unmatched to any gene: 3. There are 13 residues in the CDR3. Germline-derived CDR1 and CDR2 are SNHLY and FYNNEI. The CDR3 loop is CASSGQGFSPLHF. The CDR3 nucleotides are TGTGCCAGCAGTGGACAGGGTTTTTCACCCCTCCACTTT.

The CDR3 bases are TGCGCCAGCAGCTTGGTGGGCGGTGGGCCTAGCACAGATACGCAGTATTTT. Translating gives CASSLVGGGPSTDTQYF. The chain couples TRBV5-1 to TRBJ2-3; D remains ambiguous. Germline V gives CDR1 SGHRS, CDR2 YFSETQ. CDR3 length equals 17 residues. V lost 0 bases and J lost 0, with 14 bases in between.

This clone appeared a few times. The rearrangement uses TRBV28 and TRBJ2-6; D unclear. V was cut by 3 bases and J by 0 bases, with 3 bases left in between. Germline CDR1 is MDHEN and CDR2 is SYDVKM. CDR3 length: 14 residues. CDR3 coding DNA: TGTGCCAGCAGTTTGAGCTCTGGGGCCAACGTCCTGACTTTC. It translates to CASSLSSGANVLTF.

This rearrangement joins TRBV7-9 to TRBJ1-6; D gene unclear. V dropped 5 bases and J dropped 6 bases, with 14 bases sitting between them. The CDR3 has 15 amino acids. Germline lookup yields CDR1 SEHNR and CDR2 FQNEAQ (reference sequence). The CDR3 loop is CASSPGSTGNSPLHF. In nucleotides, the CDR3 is TGTGCCAGCAGCCCAGGTTCGACGGGTAATTCACCCCTCCACTTT.

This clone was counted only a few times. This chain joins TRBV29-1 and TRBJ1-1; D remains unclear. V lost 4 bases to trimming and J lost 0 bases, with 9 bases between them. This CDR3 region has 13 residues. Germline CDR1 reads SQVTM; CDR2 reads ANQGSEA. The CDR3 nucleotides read TGCAGCGTTGTTAGAATGATGAACACTGAAGCTTTCTTT. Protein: CSVVRMMNTEAFF.

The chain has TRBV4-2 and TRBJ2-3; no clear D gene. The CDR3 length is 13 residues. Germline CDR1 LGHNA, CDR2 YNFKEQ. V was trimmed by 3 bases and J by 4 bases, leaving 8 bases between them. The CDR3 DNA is TGTGCCAGCAGCCAGGAGAAAGCAGATACGCAGTATTTT. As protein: CASSQEKADTQYF.

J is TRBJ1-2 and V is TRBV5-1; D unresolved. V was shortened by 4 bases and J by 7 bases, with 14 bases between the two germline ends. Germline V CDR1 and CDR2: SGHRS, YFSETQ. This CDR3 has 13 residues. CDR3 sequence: CASSLRSDGGYTF. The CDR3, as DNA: TGCGCCAGCAGCCTGAGATCGGATGGTGGCTACACCTTC.

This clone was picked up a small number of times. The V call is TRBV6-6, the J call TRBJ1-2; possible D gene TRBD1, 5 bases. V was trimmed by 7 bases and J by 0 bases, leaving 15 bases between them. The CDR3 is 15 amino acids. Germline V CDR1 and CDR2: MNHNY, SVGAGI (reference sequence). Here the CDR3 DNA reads TGTGCCAGCAAAATCGGGGCAGGGTCTAACTATGGCTACACCTTC. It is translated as CASKIGAGSNYGYTF.

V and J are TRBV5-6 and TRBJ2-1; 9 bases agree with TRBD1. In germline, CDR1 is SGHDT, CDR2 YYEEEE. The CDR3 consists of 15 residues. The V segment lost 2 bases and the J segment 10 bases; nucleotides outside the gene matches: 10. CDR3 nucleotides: TGTGCCAGCAGCTTCCCCGGGACAGGGAAGAGCGAGCAGTTCTTC. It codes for CASSFPGTGKSEQFF.

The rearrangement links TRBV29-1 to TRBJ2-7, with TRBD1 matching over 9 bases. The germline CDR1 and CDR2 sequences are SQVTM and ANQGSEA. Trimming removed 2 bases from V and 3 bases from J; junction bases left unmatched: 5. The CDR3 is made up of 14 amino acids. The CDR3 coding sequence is TGCAGCGTTGAAACTGGGACAGGGCTCTACGAGCAGTACTTC. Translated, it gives CSVETGTGLYEQYF.

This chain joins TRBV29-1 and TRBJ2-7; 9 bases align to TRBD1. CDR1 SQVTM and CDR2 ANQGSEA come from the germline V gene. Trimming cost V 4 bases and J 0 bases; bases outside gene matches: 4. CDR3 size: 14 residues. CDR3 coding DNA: TGCAGCGTTGCGACAGGGGGGTACTCCTACGAGCAGTACTTC. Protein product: CSVATGGYSYEQYF.

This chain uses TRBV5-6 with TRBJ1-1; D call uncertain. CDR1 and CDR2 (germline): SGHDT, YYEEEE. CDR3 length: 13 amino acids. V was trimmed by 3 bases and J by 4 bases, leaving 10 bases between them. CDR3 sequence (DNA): TGTGCCAGCAGCTGGACGGGGAGCACTGAAGCTTTCTTT. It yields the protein CASSWTGSTEAFF.

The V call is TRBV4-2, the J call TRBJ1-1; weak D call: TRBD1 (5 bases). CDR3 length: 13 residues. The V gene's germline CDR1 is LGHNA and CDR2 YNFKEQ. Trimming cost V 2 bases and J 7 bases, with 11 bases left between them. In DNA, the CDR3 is TGTGCCAGCAGCCAACTGGGAGACAGTGAAGCTTTCTTT. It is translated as CASSQLGDSEAFF.

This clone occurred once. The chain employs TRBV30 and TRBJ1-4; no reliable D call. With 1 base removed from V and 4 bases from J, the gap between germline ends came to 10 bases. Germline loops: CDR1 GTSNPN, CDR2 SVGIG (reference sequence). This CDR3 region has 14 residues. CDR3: CAWSGTRSNEKLFF. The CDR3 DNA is TGTGCCTGGAGTGGGACGAGGAGTAATGAAAAACTGTTTTTT.

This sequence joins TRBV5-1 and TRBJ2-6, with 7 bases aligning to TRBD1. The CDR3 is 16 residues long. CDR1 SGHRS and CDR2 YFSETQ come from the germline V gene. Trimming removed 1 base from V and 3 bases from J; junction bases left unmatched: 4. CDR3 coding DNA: TGCGCCAGCAGCTTGAAGGGGGCCAGTGGGGCCAACGTCCTGACTTTC. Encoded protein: CASSLKGASGANVLTF.

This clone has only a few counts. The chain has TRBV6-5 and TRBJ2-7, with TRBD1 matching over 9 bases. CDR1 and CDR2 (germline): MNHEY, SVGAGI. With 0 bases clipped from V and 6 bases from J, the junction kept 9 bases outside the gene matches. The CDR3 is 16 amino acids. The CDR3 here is CASSYSIGQGSGEQYF. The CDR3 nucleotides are TGTGCCAGCAGTTACTCGATTGGACAGGGGTCGGGCGAGCAGTACTTC.

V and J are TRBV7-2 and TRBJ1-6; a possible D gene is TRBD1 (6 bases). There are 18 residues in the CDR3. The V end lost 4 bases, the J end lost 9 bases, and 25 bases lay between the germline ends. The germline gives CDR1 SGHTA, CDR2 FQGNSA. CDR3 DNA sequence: TGTGCCAGCAGCTCTCCCAGGCCCCTCGTGAGGGGGACTTCACCCCTCCACTTT. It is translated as CASSSPRPLVRGTSPLHF.

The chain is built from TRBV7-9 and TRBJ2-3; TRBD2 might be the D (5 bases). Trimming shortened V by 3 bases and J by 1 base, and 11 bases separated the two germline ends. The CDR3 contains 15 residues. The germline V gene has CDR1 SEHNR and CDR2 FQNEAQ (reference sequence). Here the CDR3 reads CASSFEGLGTDTQYF. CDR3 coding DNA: TGTGCCAGCAGCTTCGAGGGTCTCGGCACAGATACGCAGTATTTT.

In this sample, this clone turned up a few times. CDR3 sequence: CASSRTSATTTQYF. In DNA form, the CDR3 reads TGTGCCAGCAGCCGGACTAGCGCCACCACGACCCAGTACTTC. The chain joins TRBV11-1 to TRBJ2-5, with 9 bases lining up with TRBD2. V lost 5 bases to trimming and J lost 7 bases; unmatched junction nucleotides: 8. This CDR3 has 14 amino acids. Germline V gene lookup returns CDR1 SGHAT and CDR2 FQDESV (reference sequence).

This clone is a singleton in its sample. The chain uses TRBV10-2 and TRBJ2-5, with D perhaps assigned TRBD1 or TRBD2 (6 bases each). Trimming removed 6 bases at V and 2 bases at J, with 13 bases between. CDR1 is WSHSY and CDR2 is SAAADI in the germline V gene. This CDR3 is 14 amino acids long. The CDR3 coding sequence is TGCGCCAGCAGGGGTCGGGGGCGGCAAGAGACCCAGTACTTC. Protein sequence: CASRGRGRQETQYF.

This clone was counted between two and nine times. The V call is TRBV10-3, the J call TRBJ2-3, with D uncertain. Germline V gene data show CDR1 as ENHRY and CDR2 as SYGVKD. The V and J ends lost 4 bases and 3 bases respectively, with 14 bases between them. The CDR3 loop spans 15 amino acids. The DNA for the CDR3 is TGTGCCATCAGTGCTCGAAGCGAATGGACAGATACGCAGTATTTT. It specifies CAISARSEWTDTQYF.